Listed here is a single T cell receptor (beta chain). Its binding antigen is unknown. No base quality values were provided; no much bigger clone lies one nucleotide off. This specimen's treatment or condition label, interpreted: around 19 received Ad26.COV2.S at low or high dose, single or two shots; 5 received placebo; per-sample allocation not given. For vaccine and placebo recipients, repertoires were sequenced using samples collected on day 63 after the first injection. Cohort 1b enrolled about two dozen adults aged 18-55 years at a single site in Boston, USA, between 29 July and 7 August 2020. Ad26.COV2.S was a replication-incompetent adenovirus type 26 vector that expressed a prefusion-stabilized SARS-CoV-2 spike protein derived from the original Wuhan strain. The immunoSEQ Assay was used to sequence TCRbeta CDR3 regions. After extraction, genomic DNA underwent amplification by bias-controlled multiplex PCR, followed by high-throughput sequencing. The study's processing was this. To quantify the absolute abundance of each unique TCRbeta CDR3 region, sequences were collapsed and filtered. T cell fraction was estimated by normalizing TCRbeta template counts to usable DNA, which was measured by amplifying reference genes present in all nucleated cells. Repertoire TCRs were annotated as SARS-CoV-2-specific by exact matching of V gene, CDR3 amino acid sequence and J gene to a known reactive TCR set. MIRA supplied the reference SARS-CoV-2 TCR set, which was filtered for enrichment in COVID-19-positive ImmuneCODE repertoires so that public or cross-reactive TCRs were removed. Based on the MIRA antigens, annotated TCRs were further analysed at the level of specific ORF or position within ORF. Breadth was defined as the number of annotated unique rearrangements divided by the total number of unique productive rearrangements, and depth was defined as the summed frequency of the annotated unique rearrangements. TCR breadth was compared between groups using two-sided Wilcoxon rank-sum tests. TCRdb stores this immuneACCESS table with in-frame sequences only. Part of the clones is absent; in the studies checked, under half of the shortfall reflects unresolved V genes, and no reason is known for the rest. That table supplies the V and J calls and clone size; D and trimming were determined from the DNA. The sample table holds about 680,000 clones, of which around 89% were seen once. The top ten constitute approximately 1.5% of the sample.

These data are taken from a study of Ad26.COV2.S vaccination and SARS-CoV-2 variants (dated by TCRdb to 2020 to 2023). For the wider study: Vaccine-arm donors came from COV1001, a multicentre, randomized, double-blind, placebo-controlled phase I-IIa trial of Ad26.COV2.S in healthy adults. Ad26.COV2.S was administered intramuscularly at 5 x 10^10 or 1 x 10^11 viral particles, either as a single shot or as two shots given 56 days apart. TCRbeta repertoire sequencing served as the tool for gauging how specific and how broad the SARS-CoV-2-reactive T cell receptors were following Ad26.COV2.S vaccination. A total of 32 samples were included in the TCR-sequenced set, comprising some 20 Ad26.COV2.S vaccine recipients, 5 placebo recipients and 8 SARS-CoV-2 convalescent individuals. Participants in the trial were split at random into five groups of five each, receiving low-dose or high-dose Ad26.COV2.S once or twice, or else placebo on both occasions. Investigators did not know the trial group allocation while performing experiments and assessing outcomes.

Including cysteine and phenylalanine, the CDR3 has 13 amino acids. This entry keeps only the CDR3 DNA: 39 bases, framed from base 1. The germline V gene yields SNHLY for CDR1 and FYNNEI for CDR2. Trimming removed 7 bases from V and 8 bases from J; the gene matches leave 5 bases unexplained. What the authors observed across the whole study: Ad26.COV2.S recipients had higher spike-specific TCR breadth than placebo recipients (P = 0.0014). The study was not powered for comparison of responses between vaccine doses or regimens. Vaccine and placebo recipients had similar non-spike TCR breadth, a finding consistent with the vaccine containing only spike. The authors noted that total T cell responses may have been underestimated by the TCR breadth and depth analyses. After vaccination, spike-specific CD8+ and CD4+ T cell responses were reported to show substantial breadth.

This receptor was obtained from a person between 18 and 60 years old who received the Ad26.COV2.S COVID-19 vaccine or a placebo. Sequencing was performed on peripheral blood, taken in a trial of Ad26.COV2.S vaccine versus placebo. The chain is assembled from TRBV2 and TRBJ2-1; 10 bases in between match TRBD1. The DNA sequence reads TGTGCCAGCACCGGGACAGGGGACGATGAGCAGTTCTTC. This translates into CASTGTGDDEQFF.